This paragraph reports one T cell receptor (beta chain). This CDR3 contains 13 residues. Germline loops: CDR1 SGHVS, CDR2 FQNEAQ. Trimming removed 1 base from V and 9 bases from J; junction bases left unmatched: 4. Survey-level TCR beta sequencing used the immunoSEQ assay. TCRdb keeps only in-frame clones here, not all; method: immunoSEQ multiplex PCR. The sample consists of approximately 53,000 clones, 85% to 95% of them appearing once. Sequencing input: PBMCs. J is TRBJ2-7 and V is TRBV7-8; 9 nucleotides align to TRBD1. The TCR comes from a man aged 40-50 years with rheumatoid arthritis. The CDR3 spells CASSLDLDRGQYF. The CDR3 DNA sequence: TGTGCCAGCAGCTTAGACTTGGACAGGGGGCAGTACTTC.